The 13 T cell receptor beta chains below come from one sample, sequenced in a study of T cells after yellow fever vaccination. Each CDR3 protein is one row after TCRdb ran MiXCR on the 5' RACE reads. Among 340,000 or so distinct CDR3 sequences, approximately 13% were seen once, and the ten largest hold approximately 3.4%. The material was CD4+ T cells sorted from PBMCs, obtained 15 days after the yellow fever booster vaccination. These receptors originate from a man in his late teens or twenties who received the YFV17D yellow fever vaccine.

This rearrangement joins TRBV2 to TRBJ2-5; 8 bases agree with TRBD1. The trim removed 2 bases at V and 5 bases at J, leaving 7 bases unmatched. Looked up from germline, CDR1 is SNHLY and CDR2 is FYNNEI. The CDR3 is 15 residues long. CDR3 nucleotide sequence: TGTGCCAGCAGTGAAAGAACAGGGGGGCGGGAGACCCAGTACTTC. Translating gives CASSERTGGRETQYF.

The rearrangement joins TRBV2 to TRBJ1-2; the match to TRBD1 covers 8 bases. The CDR3 consists of 14 residues. Unmatched junction bases numbered 5, after V lost 1 base and J lost 7 bases. CDR1 SNHLY and CDR2 FYNNEI come from the germline V gene. The CDR3 sequence: CASSEGGQGSGYTF. CDR3 nucleotides: TGTGCCAGCAGTGAAGGCGGACAGGGATCTGGCTACACCTTC.

A few counts support this clonotype. The chain is built from TRBV28 and TRBJ2-7, with TRBD1 matching over 7 bases. Trimming cost V 6 bases and J 9 bases; bases outside gene matches: 8. Germline V gene data show CDR1 as MDHEN and CDR2 as SYDVKM. The CDR3 covers 12 residues. CDR3 residues: CASSSTGAGQYV. CDR3 DNA sequence: TGTGCCAGCAGCTCCACAGGGGCTGGGCAGTACGTC.

This clonotype was picked up many times. The chain carries TRBV5-5 and TRBJ2-2, with 7 bases that match TRBD1. The CDR3 consists of 14 residues. V shed 5 bases, J shed 6 bases, and the junction held 7 bases outside the gene matches. The germline CDR1 and CDR2 sequences are SGHKS and YYEKEE (reference sequence). Here the CDR3 DNA reads TGTGCCAGCAGAAGGACAGGTTCCCCCGGGGAGCTGTTTTTT. As protein: CASRRTGSPGELFF.

CDR3 amino acids: CASSQARTQYF. CDR3 nucleotide sequence: TGTGCCAGCAGCCAAGCCAGGACCCAGTACTTC. V is TRBV14 and J is TRBJ2-5; no definite D call. Trimming shortened V by 1 base and J by 7 bases, and 4 bases separated the two germline ends. The length of the CDR3 is 11 residues. Looked up from germline, CDR1 is SGHDN and CDR2 is FVKESK. Based on the CDR3 plus reference TRBV14 and TRBJ2-5, the full variable domain is EAGVTQFPSHSVIEKGQTVTLRCDPISGHDNLYWYRRVMGKEIKFLLHFVKESKQDESGMPNNRFLAERTGGTYSTLKVQPAELEDSGVYFCASSQARTQYFGPGTRLLVL.

This clonotype was seen many times. The J gene is TRBJ2-5, the V gene TRBV4-1; weak D call: TRBD2 (6 bases). CDR3 size: 14 residues. CDR1 MGHRA and CDR2 YSYEKL come from the germline V gene. V shed 1 base and J shed 9 bases, with 15 bases lying between them. CDR3 region: CASSQGTSPNAQYF. The CDR3, as DNA: TGCGCCAGCAGCCAAGGAACTAGCCCGAACGCCCAGTACTTC.

There are a few counts of this clonotype. CDR3 sequence (DNA): TGTGCCATCAGTGAGCCCTTCCGACAGCGTGACTACACCTTC. Its protein is CAISEPFRQRDYTF. This chain uses TRBV10-3 with TRBJ1-2; the D gene is possibly TRBD1 (5 bases). The germline V gene encodes CDR1 ENHRY and CDR2 SYGVKD. This CDR3 is 14 amino acids long. Trimming took off 2 bases at V and 10 bases at J, with 17 bases between the two ends.

This clonotype was observed a few times. The V call is TRBV4-3, the J call TRBJ1-1, with TRBD1 matching over 8 bases. CDR3 length: 16 amino acids. J gave up 4 bases and V 0 bases, and 7 bases lay outside the gene matches. The germline V gene has CDR1 LGHNA and CDR2 YSLEER. The CDR3 bases are TGCGCCAGCAGCCAAGATCTCGGGCAGGGGGCCACTGAAGCTTTCTTT. Translation: CASSQDLGQGATEAFF.

CDR3 region: CASSPGGGKETQYF. The CDR3 coding sequence is TGCGCCAGCAGCCCAGGGGGAGGGAAAGAGACCCAGTACTTC. This chain joins TRBV4-1 and TRBJ2-5; D assignment may be TRBD1 or TRBD2 (7 bases each). CDR1 and CDR2 (germline): MGHRA, YSYEKL. The V end lost 4 bases, the J end lost 3 bases, and 12 bases lay between the germline ends. The CDR3 is 14 residues long.

There are a few counts of this clonotype. This rearrangement joins TRBV13 to TRBJ2-4, with D unresolved. The germline gives CDR1 PRHDT, CDR2 FYEKMQ (reference sequence). The CDR3 is made up of 12 amino acids. The V end was cut by 2 bases, the J end by 4 bases, with 3 bases between. The CDR3 bases are TGTGCCAGCAGCTTAATGAAAAACATTCAGTACTTC. This translates into CASSLMKNIQYF.

V is TRBV2 and J is TRBJ2-3; TRBD1 is a possible D gene (6 bases). Germline-derived CDR1 and CDR2 are SNHLY and FYNNEI. V lost 2 bases and J lost 4, with 10 bases in between. The CDR3 has 14 amino acids. The CDR3 loop reads CASSEQGSSDTQYF. The CDR3 DNA reads as TGTGCCAGCAGTGAACAGGGGTCGTCAGATACGCAGTATTTT.

This clonotype turned up a few times. The chain joins TRBV4-1 to TRBJ2-2, with D uncertain. V was trimmed by 1 base and J by 7 bases, leaving 7 bases between them. From germline, CDR1 is MGHRA and CDR2 YSYEKL. This CDR3 region has 13 residues. The CDR3 loop is CASSQVGVGELFF. The CDR3 nucleotides read TGCGCCAGCAGCCAAGTTGGGGTCGGGGAGCTGTTTTTT.

This clonotype came up a few times. The chain links TRBV7-3 to TRBJ1-2; maybe TRBD1 (6 bases). V was trimmed by 5 bases and J by 4 bases, leaving 17 bases between them. This CDR3 region has 15 residues. Germline CDR1 is SGHTA and CDR2 is FQGTGA. CDR3 sequence reads: CASSPGGGHSYGYTF. CDR3 in DNA: TGTGCCAGCAGCCCCGGGGGGGGGCATAGCTATGGCTACACCTTC. The entire variable domain, with the rest obtained from reference TRBV7-3 and TRBJ1-2, is as follows: GAGVSQTPSNKVTEKGKYVELRCDPISGHTALYWYRQSLGQGPEFLIYFQGTGAADDSGLPNDRFFAVRPEGSVSTLKIQRTERGDSAVYLCASSPGGGHSYGYTFGSGTRLTVV.